Each of the 3 T cell receptor beta chains below was sequenced from the same sample in a study of T cells in Graves' hyperthyroidism and ophthalmopathy. The CDR3 regions of TCR beta were amplified from RNA transcripts. With the HTBI primer set, the TCR CDR3 went through a first round of RT-PCR. A single record per CDR3 protein comes from TCRdb applying MiXCR to the multiplex PCR reads. The sample has under 700,000 distinct CDR3 sequences; 35% to 55% are singletons. The specimen sequenced was peripheral blood or thyroid tissue (not recorded which). Receptor source: a woman aged 18-35 years with Graves' hyperthyroidism.

This clonotype was recorded at least ten times. J is TRBJ2-5 and V is TRBV7-6, with unresolved D. Per germline, CDR1 SGHVS and CDR2 FNYEAQ. Trimming removed 5 bases at V and 1 base at J, with 11 bases between. CDR3 size: 14 residues. The CDR3 coding sequence is TGTGCCAGCAGCCCTTCTAGAATCCAAGAGACCCAGTACTTC. Translation: CASSPSRIQETQYF.

This sequence joins TRBV10-3 and TRBJ2-5; the D gene is possibly TRBD2 (10 bases). The germline gives CDR1 ENHRY, CDR2 SYGVKD. The CDR3 has 16 amino acids. Trimming pared 7 bases from V and 2 bases from J, leaving 20 bases between. The CDR3 coding sequence is TGTGCCATCACCACTAGCGGGACAGGGAAACAAGAGACCCAGTACTTC. Its protein is CAITTSGTGKQETQYF.

This clonotype came up a few times. The CDR3: CASTGLAGGSYEQYF. The CDR3 DNA is TGTGCCAGCACCGGACTAGCGGGAGGGTCCTACGAGCAGTACTTC. The V call is TRBV7-2, the J call TRBJ2-7; 15 bases align to TRBD2. The germline V gene encodes CDR1 SGHTA and CDR2 FQGNSA. The CDR3 runs to 15 residues. The junction had 2 bases not matched to a gene; V was cut back by 7 bases and J by 1 base.